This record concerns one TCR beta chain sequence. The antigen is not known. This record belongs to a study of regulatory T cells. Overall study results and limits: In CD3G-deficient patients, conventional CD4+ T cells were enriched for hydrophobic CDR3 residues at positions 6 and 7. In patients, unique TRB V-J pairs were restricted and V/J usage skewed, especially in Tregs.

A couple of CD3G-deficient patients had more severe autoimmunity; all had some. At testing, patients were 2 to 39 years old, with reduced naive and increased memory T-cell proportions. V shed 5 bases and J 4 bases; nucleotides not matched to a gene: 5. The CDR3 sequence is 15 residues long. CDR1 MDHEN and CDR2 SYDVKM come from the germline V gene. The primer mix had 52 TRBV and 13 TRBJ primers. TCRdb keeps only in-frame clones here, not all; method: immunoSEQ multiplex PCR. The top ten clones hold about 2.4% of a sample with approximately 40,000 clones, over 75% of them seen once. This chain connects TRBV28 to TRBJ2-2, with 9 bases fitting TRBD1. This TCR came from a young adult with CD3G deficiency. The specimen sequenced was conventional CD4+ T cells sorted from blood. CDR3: CASSKQGARTGELFF. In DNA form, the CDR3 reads TGTGCCAGCAGTAAACAGGGGGCGCGCACCGGGGAGCTGTTTTTT.